These 4 T cell receptor beta chains were sequenced from one sample in a study of a mutant IDH1 vaccine in newly diagnosed glioma. No cognate antigen is known for these TCRs. Here immunoSEQ multiplex PCR was the method, and the copy in TCRdb shows in-frame clones only, minus some. The sample has about 29,000 clones, less than 90% seen once. Time point indicated: week 23, last vaccination. With topical imiquimod, each dose of the vaccine consisted of 300 ug of mutant IDH1 20-mer peptide. This specimen consisted of PBMCs, obtained from a glioma patient whose treatment included an IDH1 peptide vaccine. The receptors come from a young woman with glioma.

The chain combines TRBV7-2 with TRBJ2-3, with a possible D match to TRBD2 (6 bases). V was pared by 2 bases and J by 6 bases, with 15 bases between. Germline CDR1 is SGHTA and CDR2 is FQGNSA. The CDR3 consists of 15 residues. The CDR3 DNA sequence: TGTGCCAGCAGCTTATTAGGCGGGGCCGCCGATACGCAGTATTTT. This translates into CASSLLGGAADTQYF.

The chain couples TRBV7-6 to TRBJ1-1; tentatively, D is TRBD1 (5 bases). In germline, CDR1 is SGHVS, CDR2 FNYEAQ. This CDR3 region has 15 residues. The V end was cut by 2 bases, the J end by 4 bases, with 14 bases between. The CDR3 sequence is CASSLSQGFGTEAFF. CDR3 nucleotide sequence: TGTGCCAGCAGCTTATCTCAGGGTTTTGGCACTGAAGCTTTCTTT.

This clone has just one count. The chain employs TRBV28 and TRBJ2-3; 14 nucleotides agree with TRBD2. CDR1 is MDHEN, CDR2 SYDVKM, per germline. V lost 4 bases, J lost 5 bases, and 11 bases stayed unmatched. CDR3 length equals 18 residues. The CDR3 loop reads CASSSTRLAGGPRDTQYF. DNA of the CDR3: TGTGCCAGCAGTTCCACCCGACTAGCGGGAGGGCCTCGAGATACGCAGTATTTT.

CDR3 in amino acids: CASSQGTSGGREQYF. In DNA form, the CDR3 reads TGTGCCAGCAGCCAAGGAACTAGCGGGGGACGCGAGCAGTACTTC. The V and J genes are TRBV4-2 and TRBJ2-7, with 11 bases that match TRBD2. Germline V CDR1 and CDR2: LGHNA, YNFKEQ. The CDR3 is 15 amino acids. The trim removed 1 base at V and 6 bases at J, leaving 5 bases unmatched.